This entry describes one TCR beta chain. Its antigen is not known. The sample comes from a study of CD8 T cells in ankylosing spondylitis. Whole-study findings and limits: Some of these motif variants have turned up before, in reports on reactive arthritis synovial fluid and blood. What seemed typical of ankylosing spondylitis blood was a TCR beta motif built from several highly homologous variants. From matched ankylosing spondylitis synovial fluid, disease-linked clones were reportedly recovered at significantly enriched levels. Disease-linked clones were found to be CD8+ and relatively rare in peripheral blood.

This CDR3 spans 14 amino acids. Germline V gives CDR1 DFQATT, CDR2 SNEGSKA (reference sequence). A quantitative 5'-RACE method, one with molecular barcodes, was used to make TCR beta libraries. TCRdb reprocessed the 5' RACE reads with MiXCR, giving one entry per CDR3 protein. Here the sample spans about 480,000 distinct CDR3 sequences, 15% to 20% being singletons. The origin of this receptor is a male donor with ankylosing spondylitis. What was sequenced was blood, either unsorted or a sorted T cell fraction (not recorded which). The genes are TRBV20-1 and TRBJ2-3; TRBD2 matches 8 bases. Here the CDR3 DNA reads TGCAGCAACTTAGCGGGGCCATTCACAGATACGCAGTATTTT. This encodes CSNLAGPFTDTQYF.